The 3 T cell receptor beta chains in this list originate from one sample, sequenced in a study of OX40 agonist ivuxolimab in advanced cancers. Method: immunoSEQ multiplex PCR; TCRdb's copy keeps in-frame clones and lacks some. The sample lists about 73,000 clones, about 92% seen once, with 10% in the top ten. The starting material was CD4+ or CD8+ T cells sorted from blood, obtained in a trial of the OX40 agonist ivuxolimab. These receptors were taken from an adult with an advanced solid tumor such as melanoma, head and neck, liver or kidney cancer.

The sample holds one count of this clone. V gene TRBV4-3 combines with J gene TRBJ2-2; D possibly uses TRBD1 or TRBD2 (5 bases each). The CDR3 spans 17 residues. The germline V and J ends were trimmed by 4 bases and 7 bases, with 22 bases remaining between them. CDR1 and CDR2 from the germline V gene are LGHNA and YSLEER. The CDR3 coding sequence is TGCGCCAGCAGCCCTGCTGCTTCAGGGTTCGCGGGCGGGGAGCTGTTTTTT. Protein sequence: CASSPAASGFAGGELFF.

For this clone: Distinct nucleotide sequences in the sample also encode this CDR3. The chain is built from TRBV19 and TRBJ2-7; D is undetermined. The V gene lost 2 bases and the J gene lost 12 bases, with 14 bases spanning the gap. In germline, CDR1 is LNHDA, CDR2 SQIVND (reference sequence). The CDR3 consists of 12 residues. The CDR3 bases are TGTGCCAGTAGTATACCGGACGGCCTTCCGTACTTC. It specifies CASSIPDGLPYF.

The V call is TRBV6-5, the J call TRBJ1-1, with TRBD1 as a possible D gene (6 bases). The length of the CDR3 is 14 residues. Deletions cut 3 bases from V and 5 bases from J, with 13 bases between. The germline CDR1 and CDR2 sequences are MNHEY and SVGAGI. The DNA for the CDR3 is TGTGCCAGCAGTTATAGAAGGGGGGGTACTGAAGCTTTCTTT. Translating gives CASSYRRGGTEAFF.